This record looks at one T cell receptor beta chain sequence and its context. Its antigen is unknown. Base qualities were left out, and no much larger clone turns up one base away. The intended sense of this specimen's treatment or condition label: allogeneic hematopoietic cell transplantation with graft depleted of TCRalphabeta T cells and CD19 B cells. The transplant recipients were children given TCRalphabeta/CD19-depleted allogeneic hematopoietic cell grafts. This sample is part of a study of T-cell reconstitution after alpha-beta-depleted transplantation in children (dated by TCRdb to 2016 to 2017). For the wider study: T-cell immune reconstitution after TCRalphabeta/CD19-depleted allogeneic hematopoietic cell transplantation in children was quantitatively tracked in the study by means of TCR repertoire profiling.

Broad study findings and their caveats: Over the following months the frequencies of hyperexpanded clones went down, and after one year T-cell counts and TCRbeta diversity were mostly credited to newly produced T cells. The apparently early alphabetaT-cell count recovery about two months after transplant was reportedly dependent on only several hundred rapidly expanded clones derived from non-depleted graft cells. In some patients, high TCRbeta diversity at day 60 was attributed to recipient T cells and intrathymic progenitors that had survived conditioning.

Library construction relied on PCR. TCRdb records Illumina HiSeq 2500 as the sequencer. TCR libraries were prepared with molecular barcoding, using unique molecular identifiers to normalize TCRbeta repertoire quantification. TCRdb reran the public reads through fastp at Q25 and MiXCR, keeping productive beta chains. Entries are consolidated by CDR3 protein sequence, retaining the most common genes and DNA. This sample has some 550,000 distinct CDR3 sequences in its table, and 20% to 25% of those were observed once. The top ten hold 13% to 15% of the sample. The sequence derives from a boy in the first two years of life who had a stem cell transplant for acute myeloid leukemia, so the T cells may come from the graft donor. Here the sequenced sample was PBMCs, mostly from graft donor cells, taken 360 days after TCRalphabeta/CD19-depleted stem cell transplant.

The CDR3 amino acid sequence is: CASSQGGMDYGYTF. At the DNA level, the sequence is TGCGCCAGCAGCCAAGGGGGGATGGACTATGGCTACACCTTC. The chain is encoded by TRBV4-3 joined to TRBJ1-2; matching of 5 bases hints at TRBD1 as the D gene. The CDR1 and CDR2 encoded by the germline V gene are LGHNA and YSLEER. The CDR3 holds 14 amino acids from the cysteine to the phenylalanine. Only the CDR3 DNA is retained, 42 bases long and in frame from the first base. The V end loses 1 base and the J end loses 3 bases, and a stretch of 9 bases separates them.